This T cell receptor (beta chain) emerged from a study of technical replicates of blood from a handful of donors. Trimming at V came to 6 bases and at J to 8 bases, leaving 24 bases not matched to a gene. Germline CDR1 MDHEN, CDR2 SYDVKM. This CDR3 comprises 18 residues. Method: immunoSEQ multiplex PCR; TCRdb's copy keeps in-frame clones and lacks some. This sample has about 82,000 clones; just over 95% occur once, and the top ten carry about 0.41%. This chain uses TRBV28 with TRBJ1-2; 7 nucleotides agree with TRBD1. The sequence came from a human donor in good health. The sequencing sample was made of T cells isolated from PBMCs. The CDR3 DNA is TGTGCCAGCAGCTCCTTCCCGACAGGGAATGTGGGGGCGGGAGGCTACACCTTC. Its protein product is CASSSFPTGNVGAGGYTF.